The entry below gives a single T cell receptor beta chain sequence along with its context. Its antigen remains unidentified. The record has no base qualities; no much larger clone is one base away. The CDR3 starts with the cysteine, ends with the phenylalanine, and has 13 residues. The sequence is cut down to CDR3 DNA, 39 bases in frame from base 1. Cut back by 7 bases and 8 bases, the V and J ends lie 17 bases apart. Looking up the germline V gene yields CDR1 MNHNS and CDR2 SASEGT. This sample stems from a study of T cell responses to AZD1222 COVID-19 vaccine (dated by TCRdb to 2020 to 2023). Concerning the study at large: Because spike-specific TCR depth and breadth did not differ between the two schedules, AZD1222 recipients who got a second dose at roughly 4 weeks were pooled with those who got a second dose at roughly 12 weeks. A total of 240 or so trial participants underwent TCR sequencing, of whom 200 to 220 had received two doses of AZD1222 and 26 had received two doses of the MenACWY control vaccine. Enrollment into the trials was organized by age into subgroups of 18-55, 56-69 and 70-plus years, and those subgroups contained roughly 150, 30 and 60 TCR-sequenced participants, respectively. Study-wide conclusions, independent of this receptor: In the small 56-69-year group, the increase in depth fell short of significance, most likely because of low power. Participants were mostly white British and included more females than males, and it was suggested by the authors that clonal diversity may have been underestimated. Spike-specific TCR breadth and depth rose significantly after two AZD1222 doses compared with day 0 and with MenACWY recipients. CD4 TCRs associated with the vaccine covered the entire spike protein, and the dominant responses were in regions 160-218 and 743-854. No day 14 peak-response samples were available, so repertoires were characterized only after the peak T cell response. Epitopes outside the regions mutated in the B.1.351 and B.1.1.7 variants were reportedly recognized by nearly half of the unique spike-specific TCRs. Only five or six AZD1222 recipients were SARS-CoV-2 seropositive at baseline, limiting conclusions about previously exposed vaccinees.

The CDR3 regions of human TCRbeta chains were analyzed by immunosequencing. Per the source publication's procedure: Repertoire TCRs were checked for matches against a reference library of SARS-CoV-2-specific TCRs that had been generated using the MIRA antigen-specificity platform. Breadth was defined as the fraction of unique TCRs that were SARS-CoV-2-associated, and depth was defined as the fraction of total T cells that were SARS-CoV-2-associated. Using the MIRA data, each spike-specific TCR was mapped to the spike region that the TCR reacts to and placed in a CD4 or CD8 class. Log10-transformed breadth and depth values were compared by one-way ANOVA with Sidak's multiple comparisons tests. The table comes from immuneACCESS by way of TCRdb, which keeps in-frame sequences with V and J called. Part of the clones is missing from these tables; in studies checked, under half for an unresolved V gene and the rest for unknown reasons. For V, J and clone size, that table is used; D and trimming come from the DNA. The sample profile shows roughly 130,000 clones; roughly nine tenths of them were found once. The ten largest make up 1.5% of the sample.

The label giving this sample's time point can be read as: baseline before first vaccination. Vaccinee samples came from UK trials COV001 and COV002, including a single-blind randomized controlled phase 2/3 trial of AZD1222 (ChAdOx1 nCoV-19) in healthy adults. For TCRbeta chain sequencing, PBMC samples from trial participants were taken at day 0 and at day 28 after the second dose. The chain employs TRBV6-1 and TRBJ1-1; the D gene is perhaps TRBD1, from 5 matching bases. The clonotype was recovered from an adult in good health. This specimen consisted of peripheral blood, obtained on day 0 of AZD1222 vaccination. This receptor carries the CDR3 CASTRRDLAEAFF. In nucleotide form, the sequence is TGTGCCAGCACTCGGAGGGACCTAGCAGAAGCTTTCTTT.